This T cell receptor (beta chain) came from a study of control samples from healthy donors and cancer patients. This clone was seen a single time. Assay: immunoSEQ multiplex PCR; the TCRdb copy retains only in-frame clones and omits some. There are about 130,000 clones in the sample; over 85% occur only once, and less than 4.5% lies in the top ten. The CDR3 is made up of 13 amino acids. V lost 6 bases and J lost 1, with 9 bases in between. Germline lookup yields CDR1 KGHSH and CDR2 LQKENI. This TCR came from a man aged 30 to 45 in good health. This chain joins TRBV18 and TRBJ1-1; D perhaps matches TRBD1 (6 bases). Sequenced input: blood. The CDR3, as DNA: TGTGCCAGCTCCTTGGGACAGAACACTGAAGCTTTCTTT. This gives the protein CASSLGQNTEAFF. The entire variable domain, with the rest obtained from reference TRBV18 and TRBJ1-1, is as follows: NAGVMQNPRHLVRRRGQEARLRCSPMKGHSHVYWYRQLPEEGLKFMVYLQKENIIDESGMPKERFSAEFPKEGPSILRIQQVVRGDSAAYFCASSLGQNTEAFFGQGTRLTVV.